The 20 T cell receptor beta chains presented below share a single source sample, sequenced in a study of T cell changes during pregnancy in multiple sclerosis (dated by TCRdb to about 2019). The library was built by means of the immunoSEQ multiplex PCR assay. The source is immuneACCESS, and TCRdb retained only in-frame sequences with V and J called. Part of the clones is not carried over; for the studies checked, unresolved V genes explain less than half of this, and the remainder is unexplained. The sample table shows some 55,000 clones, and approximately 91% are seen once. More than 0.9% of the sample comes from the top ten. Material: peripheral blood, obtained after pregnancy. The origin of the receptors is a female donor in good health, enrolled as a control in a pregnancy study.

This clone was found a few times. V and J are TRBV19 and TRBJ2-1; the D is unclear. This CDR3 has 13 residues. Germline CDR1 is LNHDA and CDR2 is SQIVND (reference sequence). Deletions cut 1 base from V and 7 bases from J, with 8 bases between. CDR3 protein: CASSIAPPNEQFF. The CDR3 bases are TGTGCCAGTAGTATAGCCCCCCCAAATGAGCAGTTCTTC.

The chain is built from TRBV7-2 and TRBJ1-1; possibly TRBD1 for D (6 bases). CDR1 and CDR2 from the germline V gene are SGHTA and FQGNSA. The CDR3 contains 17 residues. Between the trimmed V and J ends, which lost 5 bases and 4 bases, there was a span of 23 bases. The CDR3 DNA follows: TGTGCCAGCAGCCCCTGGGGGGGCGTAGGTCTGGGCACTGAAGCTTTCTTT. Translating gives CASSPWGGVGLGTEAFF.

This rearrangement joins TRBV27 to TRBJ1-1; TRBD1 is a possible D gene (6 bases). V lost 6 bases, J lost 6 bases, and 17 bases lay in between. The germline V gene has CDR1 MNHEY and CDR2 SMNVEV (reference sequence). The CDR3 spans 14 residues. The CDR3 nucleotides are TGTGCCAGCAGACAGGGTGGATTGGGTGCTGAAGCTTTCTTT. Amino acids: CASRQGGLGAEAFF.

The chain is built from TRBV10-3 and TRBJ1-1; TRBD1 is a possible D gene (5 bases). Trimming left V 0 bases short and J 5 bases short, with 13 bases between. The CDR3 loop spans 15 amino acids. The germline gives CDR1 ENHRY, CDR2 SYGVKD. The CDR3 region is CAISESKGRSTEAFF. In DNA form, the CDR3 reads TGTGCCATCAGTGAGTCCAAGGGGCGGAGTACTGAAGCTTTCTTT.

This clone turned up a few times. This chain uses TRBV5-1 with TRBJ1-6, with 9 bases aligning to TRBD1. The CDR3 is made up of 15 amino acids. The V gene's germline CDR1 is SGHRS and CDR2 YFSETQ. J gave up 9 bases and V 4 bases, and 8 bases lay outside the gene matches. The CDR3 loop reads CASSTSGTGLSPLHF. The CDR3 coding sequence is TGCGCCAGCAGCACCTCCGGGACAGGGCTTTCACCCCTCCACTTT. Full variable domain (remainder filled in from reference TRBV5-1 and TRBJ1-6): KAGVTQTPRYLIKTRGQQVTLSCSPISGHRSVSWYQQTPGQGLQFLFEYFSETQRNKGNFPGRFSGRQFSNSRSEMNVSTLELGDSALYLCASSTSGTGLSPLHFGNGTRLTVT.

This clone was picked up one time. The chain couples TRBV14 to TRBJ1-1; 9 positions match TRBD1. Germline V gene sequence: CDR1 SGHDN, CDR2 FVKESK. This CDR3 contains 14 residues. Losses at the gene ends were 3 bases for V and 8 bases for J; bases not matched to a gene: 7. Written as DNA, the CDR3 is TGTGCCAGCAGCCAGGACAGGGGCAGGTCGGAAGCTTTCTTT. Its translation is CASSQDRGRSEAFF.

In its sample, this clone was seen once. This chain connects TRBV19 to TRBJ1-5; TRBD1 agrees at 12 bases. The CDR3 spans 14 residues. The junction had 3 bases not matched to a gene; V was cut back by 6 bases and J by 6 bases. Germline V gene sequence: CDR1 LNHDA, CDR2 SQIVND (reference sequence). The CDR3, as DNA: TGTGCCAGTAGAGGGACAGGGGGCAGTCAGCCCCAGCATTTT. Translated, it gives CASRGTGGSQPQHF.

V usage is TRBV27 and J usage is TRBJ2-3; D might be TRBD2 (5 bases). CDR1 and CDR2 from the germline V gene are MNHEY and SMNVEV (reference sequence). This CDR3 has 12 amino acids. V was clipped by 2 bases and J by 5 bases, with 5 bases between them. The CDR3: CASSLAGDTQYF. The CDR3 nucleotides are TGTGCCAGCAGTTTAGCGGGAGATACGCAGTATTTT.

The rearrangement uses TRBV5-1 and TRBJ1-1; 8 positions agree with TRBD1. The CDR3 spans 18 residues. The V gene end was trimmed by 1 base and the J gene end by 0 bases; junction bases not matched to a gene: 11. Per the germline V gene, CDR1 is SGHRS and CDR2 is YFSETQ. CDR3 amino acids: CASSLRGQGNTMNTEAFF. As DNA, the CDR3 is TGCGCCAGCAGCTTGCGAGGACAGGGAAATACTATGAACACTGAAGCTTTCTTT.

This clone has only a few counts. The chain is built from TRBV19 and TRBJ1-1; D uncertain. CDR3 length: 16 residues. V was clipped by 1 base and J by 4 bases, with 16 bases between them. Germline values: CDR1 LNHDA, CDR2 SQIVND (reference sequence). The CDR3 bases are TGTGCCAGTAGTATAGGCCTAGGGAGCCCGAGCACTGAAGCTTTCTTT. Translation gives CASSIGLGSPSTEAFF.

The rearrangement links TRBV4-1 to TRBJ2-7, with D possibly TRBD1 on 5 matching bases. The CDR3 runs 18 residues. V was pared by 2 bases and J by 0 bases, with 20 bases between. CDR1 and CDR2 from the germline V gene are MGHRA and YSYEKL. This CDR3 reads CASSQYAPQVRSSYEQYF. The CDR3 nucleotides are TGCGCCAGCAGCCAATACGCCCCACAGGTCCGGAGCTCCTACGAGCAGTACTTC.

The chain links TRBV6-1 to TRBJ1-4, with D maybe TRBD1 (6 bases). Trimming removed 3 bases at V and 1 base at J, with 18 bases between. Per germline, CDR1 MNHNS and CDR2 SASEGT. CDR3 length equals 18 residues. The chain's CDR3 is CASSDTTGYGGTNEKLFF. For the CDR3, the DNA is TGTGCCAGCAGTGACACTACAGGGTATGGTGGAACTAATGAAAAACTGTTTTTT.

This sequence joins TRBV7-2 and TRBJ2-2; tentatively, D is TRBD2 (5 bases). V lost 3 bases, J lost 4 bases, and 18 bases lay in between. This CDR3 contains 17 residues. Germline V gene sequence: CDR1 SGHTA, CDR2 FQGNSA. CDR3 coding DNA: TGTGCCAGCAGCTTGGTCCCCTTAGCGTTGTCCACCGGGGAGCTGTTTTTT. This encodes CASSLVPLALSTGELFF.

The chain combines TRBV21-1 with TRBJ2-7; the D call TRBD2 from the table was never checked on the DNA. TRBV21-1 is deemed a pseudogene. This CDR3 region has 15 residues. CDR3 loop: CASNPGLAGGYEQYF. The CDR3 DNA is TGTGCCAGCAACCCCGGACTAGCGGGAGGGTACGAGCAGTACTTC.

The V gene is TRBV27, the J gene TRBJ1-5; D gene uncertain. The V end was cut by 4 bases, the J end by 7 bases, with 14 bases between. Looked up from germline, CDR1 is MNHEY and CDR2 is SMNVEV (reference sequence). CDR3 size: 14 residues. CDR3 sequence: CASSSGLAGQPQHF. CDR3 nucleotides: TGTGCCAGCAGTTCAGGCCTAGCCGGCCAGCCCCAGCATTTT.

This chain connects TRBV27 to TRBJ2-1; 11 bases fit TRBD2. Germline V gene sequence: CDR1 MNHEY, CDR2 SMNVEV (reference sequence). The ends lost 3 bases at V and 10 bases at J; junction bases unmatched: 8. This CDR3 spans 15 amino acids. The CDR3 bases are TGTGCCAGCAGTTTCCCCGGGATAGCGGGAGGGGAGCAGTTCTTC. Its translation: CASSFPGIAGGEQFF.

The gene calls are TRBV6-1 and TRBJ2-5, with D perhaps matching TRBD2 (5 bases). The CDR3 extends over 14 amino acids. The germline gives CDR1 MNHNS, CDR2 SASEGT. V dropped 0 bases and J dropped 5 bases, with 10 bases sitting between them. The CDR3 DNA follows: TGTGCCAGCAGTGAAGCGCCCCCGGGGGAGACCCAGTACTTC. This translates into CASSEAPPGETQYF.

The V gene is TRBV6-4, the J gene TRBJ1-2; D gene ambiguous. This CDR3 has 14 residues. Looked up from germline, CDR1 is MRHNA and CDR2 is SNTAGT. Trimming took off 6 bases at V and 2 bases at J, with 13 bases between the two ends. CDR3: CASSPEGGNYGYTF. The CDR3 nucleotides are TGTGCCAGCAGCCCTGAGGGAGGGAACTATGGCTACACCTTC.

The chain combines TRBV7-6 with TRBJ1-5; the D gene is possibly TRBD1 (6 bases). Germline CDR1 SGHVS, CDR2 FNYEAQ. V was shortened by 5 bases and J by 4 bases, with 18 bases between the two germline ends. CDR3 length: 16 residues. Written as DNA, the CDR3 is TGTGCCAGCAGCCTCCTACAGGGACGGGGTAATCAGCCCCAGCATTTT. Residues: CASSLLQGRGNQPQHF. The full variable domain, in which reference TRBV7-6 and TRBJ1-5 provide the parts outside the CDR3, is GAGVSQSPRYKVTKRGQDVALRCDPISGHVSLYWYRQALGQGPEFLTYFNYEAQQDKSGLPNDRFSAERPEGSISTLTIQRTEQRDSAMYRCASSLLQGRGNQPQHFGDGTRLSIL.

This chain's CDR3 is CASSPQGARGVNSPLHF. Written as DNA, the CDR3 is TGTGCCAGCAGCCCACAGGGGGCGCGGGGGGTAAATTCACCCCTCCACTTT. V and J are TRBV7-2 and TRBJ1-6, with TRBD1 matching 9 bases. Germline CDR1 SGHTA, CDR2 FQGNSA. The CDR3 has 17 amino acids. With V trimmed by 5 bases and J by 7 bases, 12 bases remained unmatched.